These 20 T cell receptor beta chains came from one sample sequenced in a study of blood T cell repertoires in COVID-19. Sequencing used immunoSEQ multiplex PCR; TCRdb keeps in-frame clones, though not all of them. Of about 350,000 clones in the sample, about 90% were seen once. Sequencing used PBMCs or T cells enriched from blood (not recorded which). These receptors were collected from a woman in her twenties or thirties who had recovered from COVID-19.

The chain recombines TRBV30 with TRBJ2-7, with 15 bases identical to TRBD2. Germline loops: CDR1 GTSNPN, CDR2 SVGIG (reference sequence). V lost 3 bases and J lost 1; bases outside the gene matches: 13. The CDR3 has 19 amino acids. Here the CDR3 DNA reads TGTGCCTGGAGCCTATTTGGACTAGCGGGGGGGGCTCCGTCCTACGAGCAGTACTTC. Its translation: CAWSLFGLAGGAPSYEQYF.

The chain is built from TRBV10-2 and TRBJ1-4, with D tentatively TRBD1 (6 bases). Trimming shortened V by 2 bases and J by 7 bases, and 17 bases separated the two germline ends. CDR1 is WSHSY and CDR2 is SAAADI in the germline V gene. CDR3 length equals 16 residues. The CDR3 loop reads CASSEGGRGGGEKLFF. The CDR3 DNA sequence: TGCGCCAGCAGTGAGGGGGGCAGGGGTGGTGGTGAAAAACTGTTTTTT.

The chain is built from TRBV18 and TRBJ2-7; a possible D gene is TRBD1 (5 bases). Germline V gives CDR1 KGHSH, CDR2 LQKENI. The V end was cut by 6 bases, the J end by 3 bases, with 12 bases between. This CDR3 region has 13 residues. The CDR3 coding sequence is TGTGCCAGCTCTCGGACATACAACTACGAGCAGTACTTC. Translated, it gives CASSRTYNYEQYF.

The chain uses TRBV12-5 and TRBJ2-3; 9 bases match TRBD1. Looked up from germline, CDR1 is LGHNT and CDR2 is FRNRAP. The CDR3 is 18 residues long. After removal of 0 bases from V and 4 bases from J, the junction contained 11 bases not matched to a gene. The CDR3 nucleotides are TGTGCTAGTGGTTTGGTACTAGGGACAGGGATGGGGCCAGATACGCAGTATTTT. This gives the protein CASGLVLGTGMGPDTQYF.

This chain connects TRBV2 to TRBJ2-3; TRBD2 matches 8 bases. Germline CDR1 and CDR2: SNHLY and FYNNEI. This CDR3 comprises 13 residues. The junction had 6 bases not matched to a gene; V was cut back by 8 bases and J by 5 bases. CDR3: CASSGGPRDTQYF. The CDR3 DNA sequence: TGTGCCAGCTCGGGGGGGCCGAGAGATACGCAGTATTTT. The entire variable domain, with the rest obtained from reference TRBV2 and TRBJ2-3, is as follows: EPEVTQTPSHQVTQMGQEVILRCVPISNHLYFYWYRQILGQKVEFLVSFYNNEISEKSEIFDDQFSVERPDGSNFTLKIRSTKLEDSAMYFCASSGGPRDTQYFGPGTRLTVL.

This clone has only one observation. The chain has TRBV24-1 and TRBJ2-1, with 8 positions matching TRBD1. The trim removed 4 bases at V and 0 bases at J, leaving 10 bases unmatched. From germline, CDR1 is KGHDR and CDR2 SFDVKD. This CDR3 is built from 18 residues. The CDR3 DNA follows: TGTGCCACCAGTGAAACGACAGGGGCGCCCAGCTCCTACAATGAGCAGTTCTTC. It is translated as CATSETTGAPSSYNEQFF.

This chain connects TRBV7-9 to TRBJ1-1; no clear D gene. The CDR3 covers 14 residues. Germline V CDR1 and CDR2: SEHNR, FQNEAQ (reference sequence). V was shortened by 10 bases and J by 1 base, with 16 bases between the two germline ends. The CDR3 is CAKSLMQSNTEAFF. CDR3 DNA sequence: TGTGCCAAAAGCTTAATGCAGTCGAACACTGAAGCTTTCTTT.

The chain uses TRBV24-1 and TRBJ2-2; TRBD1 matches 8 bases. Germline V gene data show CDR1 as KGHDR and CDR2 as SFDVKD. The CDR3 is made up of 16 amino acids. The V segment lost 1 base and the J segment 5 bases; nucleotides outside the gene matches: 5. The CDR3 loop is CATSDFDRGGTGELFF. The CDR3 nucleotides are TGTGCCACCAGTGATTTCGACAGGGGTGGAACCGGGGAGCTGTTTTTT.

This clone has more than one count but fewer than ten. For the CDR3, the DNA is TGCGCCAGCAGCCAAGTGGGGACAGGGGGTCAGCCCCAGCATTTT. Translated: CASSQVGTGGQPQHF. The genes are TRBV4-1 and TRBJ1-5; the match to TRBD1 covers 11 bases. The CDR3 loop spans 15 amino acids. V lost 1 base to trimming and J lost 6 bases; unmatched junction nucleotides: 2. Germline V gives CDR1 MGHRA, CDR2 YSYEKL.

This rearrangement joins TRBV7-8 to TRBJ2-7, with TRBD1 identical over 9 bases. Germline assignment: CDR1 SGHVS and CDR2 FQNEAQ. With V trimmed by 5 bases and J by 3 bases, 5 bases remained unmatched. The CDR3 extends over 14 amino acids. The CDR3 region is CASSLTGQGYEQYF. The CDR3 bases are TGTGCCAGCAGCCTGACGGGACAGGGCTACGAGCAGTACTTC. The full variable domain, in which reference TRBV7-8 and TRBJ2-7 provide the parts outside the CDR3, is GAGVSQSPRYKVAKRGQDVALRCDPISGHVSLFWYQQALGQGPEFLTYFQNEAQLDKSGLPSDRFFAERPEGSVSTLKIQRTQQEDSAVYLCASSLTGQGYEQYFGPGTRLTVT.

The gene calls are TRBV12-2 and TRBJ1-5; TRBD1 reflects the table's D call only, with no check against the DNA. TRBV12-2 is tagged as a pseudogene. CDR3 length: 20 residues. The CDR3 protein is CASRSDRTENCLYSNQPQHF. CDR3 in DNA: TGTGCAAGTCGCTCCGATCGGACAGAGAACTGTCTTTATAGCAATCAGCCCCAGCATTTT.

The sample holds one count of this clone. V usage is TRBV6-5 and J usage is TRBJ2-5; 7 positions match TRBD1. Germline V lookup: CDR1 MNHEY, CDR2 SVGAGI. V was pared by 4 bases and J by 2 bases, with 7 bases of the junction left unmatched. The CDR3 spans 15 residues. The CDR3 region is CASSSMGQRQETQYF. In DNA, the CDR3 is TGTGCCAGCAGTTCGATGGGACAGCGGCAAGAGACCCAGTACTTC.

This chain uses TRBV10-3 with TRBJ1-4, with 7 bases matching TRBD1. The V gene's germline CDR1 is ENHRY and CDR2 SYGVKD. Losses at the gene ends were 3 bases for V and 6 bases for J; bases not matched to a gene: 1. This CDR3 spans 13 amino acids. DNA for the CDR3: TGTGCCATCAGTGAAAGGGGGCATGAAAAACTGTTTTTT. As protein: CAISERGHEKLFF.

The chain joins TRBV28 to TRBJ2-4; TRBD1 matches 7 bases. Losses at the gene ends were 5 bases for V and 10 bases for J; bases not matched to a gene: 14. The V gene's germline CDR1 is MDHEN and CDR2 SYDVKM. This CDR3 has 15 residues. The CDR3 protein is CASSPSHRDSAIQYF. For the CDR3, the DNA is TGTGCCAGCAGTCCGTCGCACCGGGACAGCGCAATTCAGTACTTC.

V gene TRBV15 combines with J gene TRBJ1-4; TRBD1 matches at 9 bases. This CDR3 region has 16 residues. V lost 1 base and J lost 8; bases outside the gene matches: 8. Germline V gives CDR1 LNHNV, CDR2 YYDKDF (reference sequence). For the CDR3, the DNA is TGTGCCACCAGCAGAGCAGCGGGACAGGGAGGCGAAAAACTGTTTTTT. It yields the protein CATSRAAGQGGEKLFF.

This clone was recorded once. V is TRBV11-2 and J is TRBJ2-4; possible D gene TRBD2, 5 bases. With 7 bases removed from V and 0 bases from J, the gap between germline ends came to 13 bases. There are 15 residues in the CDR3. The germline V gene encodes CDR1 SGHAT and CDR2 FQNNGV. The CDR3 region has the DNA TGTGCCAGCACCAACCGGGGATTAGCCAAAAACATTCAGTACTTC. This encodes CASTNRGLAKNIQYF.

The rearrangement joins TRBV29-1 to TRBJ2-2; maybe TRBD1 (5 bases). The CDR3 has 13 residues. Trimming pared 5 bases from V and 2 bases from J, leaving 9 bases between. Germline assignment: CDR1 SQVTM and CDR2 ANQGSEA. The CDR3 loop is CSVRQLNTGELFF. The DNA for the CDR3 is TGCAGCGTTCGACAGCTTAACACCGGGGAGCTGTTTTTT.

V usage is TRBV7-9 and J usage is TRBJ2-4; a possible D gene is TRBD2 (6 bases). V lost 1 base, J lost 4 bases, and 20 bases lay in between. The CDR3 runs 18 residues. The germline CDR1 and CDR2 sequences are SEHNR and FQNEAQ (reference sequence). CDR3 DNA sequence: TGTGCCAGCAGCTTAGAGGGGTCCGGTATAGCGGAAAAAAACATTCAGTACTTC. It is translated as CASSLEGSGIAEKNIQYF.

This clone was recorded only once. The chain links TRBV18 to TRBJ2-3; D perhaps matches TRBD2 (5 bases). Germline CDR1 KGHSH, CDR2 LQKENI. The ends were cut back, 1 base at V and 1 base at J, with 12 bases in the middle. The CDR3 has 16 residues. CDR3 DNA sequence: TGTGCCAGCTCACCACGAAAGTCCGGGGGCACAGATACGCAGTATTTT. Its protein is CASSPRKSGGTDTQYF.

The chain uses TRBV18 and TRBJ1-2; 8 bases line up with TRBD1. V lost 3 bases, J lost 6 bases, and 9 bases stayed unmatched. This CDR3 region has 15 residues. Looked up from germline, CDR1 is KGHSH and CDR2 is LQKENI. The CDR3 is CASSPGAGGPNGYTF. DNA of the CDR3: TGTGCCAGCTCACCCGGCGCAGGGGGCCCGAATGGCTACACCTTC.